The 22 T cell receptor beta chains in this list originate from one sample, sequenced in a study of blood T cell repertoires in COVID-19. Some clones are missing from TCRdb's copy, which holds only in-frame ones; the method was immunoSEQ multiplex PCR. The table records 150,000 to 200,000 clones, roughly four fifths of them present only once. The specimen was peripheral blood. These receptors were obtained from a woman aged 70-85 years with COVID-19, enrolled during active disease.

The J gene is TRBJ2-7, the V gene TRBV28, with 16 bases identical to TRBD2. Germline values: CDR1 MDHEN, CDR2 SYDVKM. The ends lost 1 base at V and 7 bases at J; junction bases unmatched: 7. CDR3 length equals 17 residues. For the CDR3, the DNA is TGTGCCAGCAGTTTATCCGGGACTAGCGGGAGGGTGGGAGAGCAGTACTTC. Its protein is CASSLSGTSGRVGEQYF.

In its sample, this clone was seen once. The chain uses TRBV27 and TRBJ2-7; the D is unclear. Deletions cut 2 bases from V and 5 bases from J, with 4 bases between. The CDR3 contains 11 residues. Germline V lookup: CDR1 MNHEY, CDR2 SMNVEV (reference sequence). The CDR3 nucleotides are TGTGCCAGCAGTTTAGTCGACGAGCAGTACTTC. It translates to CASSLVDEQYF.

The chain has TRBV5-6 and TRBJ2-7; 7 bases match TRBD2. The CDR3 totals 13 residues. Germline lookup yields CDR1 SGHDT and CDR2 YYEEEE. J gave up 5 bases and V 6 bases, and 8 bases lay outside the gene matches. CDR3 sequence: CASKVGGSHEQYF. DNA of the CDR3: TGTGCCAGCAAGGTTGGCGGGAGCCACGAGCAGTACTTC.

This chain joins TRBV5-5 and TRBJ2-1, with 8 bases matching TRBD1. CDR3 length equals 15 residues. Germline CDR1 SGHKS, CDR2 YYEKEE (reference sequence). V shed 4 bases, J shed 0 bases, and the junction held 3 bases outside the gene matches. The CDR3 coding sequence is TGTGCCAGCAGCGGACAGGGTAACTCCTACAATGAGCAGTTCTTC. Translating gives CASSGQGNSYNEQFF.

This clone was recorded only once. This rearrangement joins TRBV7-2 to TRBJ2-1, with 10 bases aligning to TRBD2. Looked up from germline, CDR1 is SGHTA and CDR2 is FQGNSA. V gave up 5 bases and J gave up 8 bases; unmatched junction bases: 9. The CDR3 spans 15 residues. CDR3 in amino acids: CASSPPSGGADEQFF. The CDR3 DNA is TGTGCCAGCAGCCCCCCCAGCGGGGGGGCGGATGAGCAGTTCTTC.

The V call is TRBV18, the J call TRBJ1-1, with D maybe TRBD1 (5 bases). In germline, CDR1 is KGHSH, CDR2 LQKENI. Trimming took 2 bases from V and 6 from J, leaving 16 bases between them. This CDR3 is 15 amino acids long. CDR3 nucleotides: TGTGCCAGCTCACCATTTCCCGGGGGTATCGCTGAAGCTTTCTTT. This gives the protein CASSPFPGGIAEAFF.

The CDR3 region has the DNA TGTGCCAGCAGTTTAGGAGGGGCGGGGAATGAAAAACTGTTTTTT. Its protein is CASSLGGAGNEKLFF. The chain is built from TRBV28 and TRBJ1-4; possibly TRBD1 for D (5 bases). This CDR3 has 15 amino acids. V lost 2 bases, J lost 5 bases, and 12 bases lay in between. Germline V gene sequence: CDR1 MDHEN, CDR2 SYDVKM.

This clone was recorded only once. The chain recombines TRBV28 with TRBJ1-2, with D possibly matching TRBD1 (5 bases). V dropped 7 bases and J dropped 5 bases, with 11 bases sitting between them. The V gene's germline CDR1 is MDHEN and CDR2 SYDVKM. CDR3 length: 12 residues. The CDR3, as DNA: TGTGCCAGCACTCGGGGGGGGTATGGCTACACCTTC. It is translated as CASTRGGYGYTF.

The gene calls are TRBV7-8 and TRBJ2-7; no reliable D call. Germline V gene sequence: CDR1 SGHVS, CDR2 FQNEAQ. This CDR3 spans 12 amino acids. Trimming cost V 5 bases and J 13 bases, with 18 bases left between them. Here the CDR3 DNA reads TGTGCCAGCAGCCCCCCGGGTAGCCTCGCCTACTTC. Protein product: CASSPPGSLAYF.

The chain employs TRBV11-3 and TRBJ2-2, with 10 bases identical to TRBD1. The CDR3 runs 16 residues. The germline gives CDR1 SGHNT, CDR2 YENEEA. V shed 1 base and J 7 bases; nucleotides not matched to a gene: 6. CDR3 loop: CASSLGRDRGNGELFF. In DNA form, the CDR3 reads TGTGCCAGCAGCTTAGGCCGGGACAGGGGAAACGGGGAGCTGTTTTTT.

CDR3 protein: CASSLGLAGYTDTQYF. The CDR3 DNA follows: TGTGCCAGCAGCTTGGGGCTAGCGGGATACACAGATACGCAGTATTTT. V usage is TRBV5-8 and J usage is TRBJ2-3, with 9 bases aligning to TRBD2. Germline V gene data show CDR1 as SGHTS and CDR2 as YDEGEE. With 0 bases clipped from V and 2 bases from J, the junction kept 4 bases outside the gene matches. CDR3 length: 16 residues. Using reference TRBV5-8 and TRBJ2-3 for the parts outside the CDR3, the full variable domain is EAGVTQSPTHLIKTRGQQATLRCSPISGHTSVYWYQQALGLGLQFLLWYDEGEERNRGNFPPRFSGRQFPNYSSELNVNALELEDSALYLCASSLGLAGYTDTQYFGPGTRLTVL.

This rearrangement joins TRBV5-5 to TRBJ1-2; the D is unclear. V dropped 4 bases and J dropped 6 bases, with 16 bases sitting between them. The V gene's germline CDR1 is SGHKS and CDR2 YYEKEE (reference sequence). The CDR3 totals 14 residues. The CDR3 coding sequence is TGTGCCAGCAGCCTTCTCGGGAGTGCGGATGGCTACACCTTC. This codes for CASSLLGSADGYTF.

The chain is built from TRBV18 and TRBJ1-5; D call uncertain. CDR1 and CDR2 (germline): KGHSH, LQKENI. Trimming cost V 1 base and J 4 bases, with 8 bases left between them. The CDR3 has 14 residues. The CDR3 spells CASSPLQTNQPQHF. Here the CDR3 DNA reads TGTGCCAGCTCACCACTGCAGACTAATCAGCCCCAGCATTTT.

The CDR3 DNA is TGTGCCAGCAGCCCCGGACTAGCCTTGAGTATGGAGCAGTACTTC. This sequence encodes CASSPGLALSMEQYF. This sequence joins TRBV11-2 and TRBJ2-7, with 8 bases aligning to TRBD2. V lost 5 bases and J lost 7; bases outside the gene matches: 13. The CDR3 runs 15 residues. The V gene's germline CDR1 is SGHAT and CDR2 FQNNGV.

The chain carries TRBV7-2 and TRBJ2-5; 8 positions match TRBD2. CDR1 and CDR2 (germline): SGHTA, FQGNSA. This CDR3 is built from 15 residues. Germline trimming cut 0 bases from V and 3 bases from J; bases unmatched to any gene: 3. The CDR3 protein is CASSLAPAGEETQYF. The CDR3 DNA reads TGTGCCAGCAGCTTAGCCCCAGCGGGGGAAGAGACCCAGTACTTC.

The CDR3 is CASSLGFITGGNEQFF. CDR3 nucleotides: TGTGCCAGCAGCTTAGGCTTTATTACAGGGGGAAATGAGCAGTTCTTC. The gene calls are TRBV7-9 and TRBJ2-1; 8 bases map to TRBD1. This CDR3 spans 16 amino acids. CDR1 is SEHNR and CDR2 is FQNEAQ in the germline V gene (reference sequence). V trimming: 1 base; J trimming: 7 bases; junction bases outside the gene matches: 9.

This chain joins TRBV14 and TRBJ2-3, with a possible D match to TRBD2 (6 bases). From germline, CDR1 is SGHDN and CDR2 FVKESK. The CDR3 extends over 17 amino acids. V dropped 5 bases and J dropped 2 bases, with 20 bases sitting between them. CDR3 bases: TGTGCCAGCAGCTCCTCCATAGGTAGCGGAATCACAGATACGCAGTATTTT. Amino acid sequence: CASSSSIGSGITDTQYF. Using reference TRBV14 and TRBJ2-3 for the parts outside the CDR3, the full variable domain is EAGVTQFPSHSVIEKGQTVTLRCDPISGHDNLYWYRRVMGKEIKFLLHFVKESKQDESGMPNNRFLAERTGGTYSTLKVQPAELEDSGVYFCASSSSIGSGITDTQYFGPGTRLTVL.

This clone was counted a few times. CDR3 nucleotides: TGTGCCAGCAGTTTAACAGGGAATCGCTACACAGATACGCAGTATTTT. Protein: CASSLTGNRYTDTQYF. The chain is built from TRBV6-5 and TRBJ2-3, with D perhaps matching TRBD1 (6 bases). Germline CDR1 MNHEY, CDR2 SVGAGI. The V gene lost 4 bases and the J gene lost 2 bases, with 16 bases spanning the gap. CDR3 length: 16 amino acids.

This clone appeared a few times. This sequence joins TRBV6-6 and TRBJ2-7; D might be TRBD1 (6 bases). The CDR3 is 14 amino acids. The germline gives CDR1 MNHNY, CDR2 SVGAGI (reference sequence). Trimming removed 0 bases at V and 7 bases at J, with 13 bases between. The CDR3 DNA reads as TGTGCCAGCAGTTACTCTCCAGGGGATACGGAGCAGTACTTC. Translation: CASSYSPGDTEQYF.

The chain combines TRBV28 with TRBJ1-4; D is undetermined. This CDR3 contains 10 residues. The germline CDR1 and CDR2 sequences are MDHEN and SYDVKM. The germline V and J ends were trimmed by 6 bases and 8 bases, with 4 bases remaining between them. The CDR3 nucleotides read TGTGCCAGCAGCCGGGAAAAACTGTTTTTT. Its translation is CASSREKLFF.

The chain uses TRBV19 and TRBJ2-2; 7 nucleotides align to TRBD1. Germline-derived CDR1 and CDR2 are LNHDA and SQIVND (reference sequence). CDR3 length: 17 amino acids. Trimming at V came to 4 bases and at J to 4 bases, leaving 12 bases not matched to a gene. The CDR3 DNA sequence: TGTGCCAGTAGTAGAGTACAGGGGCCCAGCCTCACCGGGGAGCTGTTTTTT. Its translation: CASSRVQGPSLTGELFF.

As concerns this clone: One junction end disagrees with the germline gene, perhaps due to a read error. The identical CDR3 is also encoded by other nucleotide sequences in the sample. The chain combines TRBV19 with TRBJ1-6, with a tentative D call TRBD1 (6 bases). Germline loops: CDR1 LNHDA, CDR2 SQIVND (reference sequence). The CDR3 has 15 amino acids. The CDR3 loop reads CASSGTPLYNSPLHF. In nucleotides, the CDR3 is TGTGCCAGTAGTGGGACACCGTTATATAATTCACCTCTCCACTTT. The full variable domain, in which reference TRBV19 and TRBJ1-6 provide the parts outside the CDR3, is DGGITQSPKYLFRKEGQNVTLSCEQNLNHDAMYWYRQDPGQGLRLIYYSQIVNDFQKGDIAEGYSVSREKKESFPLTVTSAQKNPTAFYLCASSGTPLYNSPLHFGNGTRLTVT.